This TCR beta chain stems from a study of T cell responses to AZD1222 COVID-19 vaccine. Study findings and constraints: Researchers report vaccine-associated CD4 TCRs spanning spike, with dominance at 160-218 and 743-854.

The protocol was immunoSEQ multiplex PCR, while the TCRdb copy is restricted to in-frame clones and leaves out a portion. The sample shows 90,000 to 140,000 clones, roughly 87% of them seen only once. The CDR3 length is 15 residues. Germline V gene sequence: CDR1 MNHNY, CDR2 SVGAGI (reference sequence). The V segment lost 0 bases and the J segment 4 bases; nucleotides outside the gene matches: 1. On this clone itself: Its target is unknown.

The sample was peripheral blood, taken 28 days after the second AZD1222 dose. This receptor was taken from an adult who received the AZD1222 COVID-19 vaccine. The chain is built from TRBV6-6 and TRBJ2-5; 11 bases are a match to TRBD1. The CDR3: CASSYSDRGPETQYF. The DNA of the CDR3 is TGTGCCAGCAGTTACTCGGACAGGGGGCCAGAGACCCAGTACTTC.